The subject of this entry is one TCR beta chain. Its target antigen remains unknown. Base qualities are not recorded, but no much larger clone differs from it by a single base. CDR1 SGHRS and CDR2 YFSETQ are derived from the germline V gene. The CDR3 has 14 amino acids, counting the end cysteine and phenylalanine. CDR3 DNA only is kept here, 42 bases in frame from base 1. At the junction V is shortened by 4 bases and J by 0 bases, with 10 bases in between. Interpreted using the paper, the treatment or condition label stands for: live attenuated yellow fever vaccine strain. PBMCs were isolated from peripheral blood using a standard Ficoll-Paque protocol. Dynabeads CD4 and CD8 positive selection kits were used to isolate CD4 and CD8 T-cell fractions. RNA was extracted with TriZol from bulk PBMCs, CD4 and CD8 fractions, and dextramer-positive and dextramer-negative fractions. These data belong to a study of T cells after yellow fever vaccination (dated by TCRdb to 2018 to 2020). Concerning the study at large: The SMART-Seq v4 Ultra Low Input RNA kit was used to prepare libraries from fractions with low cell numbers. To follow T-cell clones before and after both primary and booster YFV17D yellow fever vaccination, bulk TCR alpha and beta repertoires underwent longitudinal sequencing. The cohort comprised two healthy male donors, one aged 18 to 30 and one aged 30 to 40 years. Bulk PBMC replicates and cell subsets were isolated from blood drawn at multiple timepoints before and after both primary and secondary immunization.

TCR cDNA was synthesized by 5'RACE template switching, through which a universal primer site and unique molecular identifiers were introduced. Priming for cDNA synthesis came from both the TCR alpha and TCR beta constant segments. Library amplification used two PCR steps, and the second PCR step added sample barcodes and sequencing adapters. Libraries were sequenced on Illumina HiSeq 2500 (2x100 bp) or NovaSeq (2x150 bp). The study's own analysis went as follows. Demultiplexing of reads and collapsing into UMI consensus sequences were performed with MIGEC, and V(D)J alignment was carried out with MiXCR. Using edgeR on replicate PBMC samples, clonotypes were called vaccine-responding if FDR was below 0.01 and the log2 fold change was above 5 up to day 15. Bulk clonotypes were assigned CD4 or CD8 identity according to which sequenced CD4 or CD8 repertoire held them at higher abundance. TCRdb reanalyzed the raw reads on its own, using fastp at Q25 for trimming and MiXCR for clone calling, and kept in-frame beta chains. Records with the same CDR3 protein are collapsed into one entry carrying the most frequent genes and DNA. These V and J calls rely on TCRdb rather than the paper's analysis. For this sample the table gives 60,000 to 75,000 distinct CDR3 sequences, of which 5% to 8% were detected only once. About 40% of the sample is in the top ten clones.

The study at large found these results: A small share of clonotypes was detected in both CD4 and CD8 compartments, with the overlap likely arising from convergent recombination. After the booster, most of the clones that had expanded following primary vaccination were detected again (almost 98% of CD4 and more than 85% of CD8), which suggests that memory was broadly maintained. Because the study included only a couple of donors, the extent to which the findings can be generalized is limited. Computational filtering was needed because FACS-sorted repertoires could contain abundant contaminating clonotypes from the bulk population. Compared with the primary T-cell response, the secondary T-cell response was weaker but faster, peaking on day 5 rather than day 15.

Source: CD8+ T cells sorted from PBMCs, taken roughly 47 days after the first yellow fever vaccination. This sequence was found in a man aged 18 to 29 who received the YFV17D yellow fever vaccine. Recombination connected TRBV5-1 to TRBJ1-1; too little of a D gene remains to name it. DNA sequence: TGCGCCAGCAGCCCTCGGAGGATGAACACTGAAGCTTTCTTT. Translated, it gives CASSPRRMNTEAFF.